This TCR beta chain was identified during a study of blood T cell repertoires in COVID-19. Data came from immunoSEQ multiplex PCR; TCRdb stores just in-frame clones and leaves some out. Among some 190,000 clones listed, nearly 80% were seen once. This study enrolled people aged about 18 to 100 from about two dozen US geographic areas. Categorization into cohorts depended on clinical history that participants reported. The CDR3 has 12 amino acids. Trimming stripped 1 base from V and 8 bases from J, with 8 bases between. This TCR was recovered from a man aged 60 to 69 who had been exposed to COVID-19. The V and J genes are TRBV12-3 or TRBV12-4 and TRBJ1-2; unclear D gene. Sequencing input: PBMCs or T cells enriched from blood (not recorded which). The CDR3 region has the DNA TGTGCCAGCAGTTTAGTGAGGGCGGGCTACACCTTC. It is translated as CASSLVRAGYTF.